This TCR beta chain was captured by sequencing in a study of T cell responses to AZD1222 COVID-19 vaccine. General study findings and limits: Researchers report vaccine-associated CD4 TCRs spanning spike, with dominance at 160-218 and 743-854. Repertoires were obtained only post-peak T cell response.

Worth noting for this clone: As yet, its antigen is unknown.

The CDR3 runs to 14 residues. The germline gives CDR1 MDHEN, CDR2 SYDVKM. Trimming took off 3 bases at V and 4 bases at J, with 11 bases between the two ends. Using immunoSEQ multiplex PCR, the repertoire was profiled, and TCRdb retains in-frame clones only, with some absent. The data hold approximately 89,000 clones, with 92% observed a single time. The V call is TRBV28, the J call TRBJ2-3; no definite D call. The receptor was derived from an adult in good health. This specimen consisted of peripheral blood, obtained on day 0 of AZD1222 vaccination. The CDR3 here is CASSLGQFSDTQYF. Written as DNA, the CDR3 is TGTGCCAGCAGTTTGGGCCAGTTCTCAGATACGCAGTATTTT.